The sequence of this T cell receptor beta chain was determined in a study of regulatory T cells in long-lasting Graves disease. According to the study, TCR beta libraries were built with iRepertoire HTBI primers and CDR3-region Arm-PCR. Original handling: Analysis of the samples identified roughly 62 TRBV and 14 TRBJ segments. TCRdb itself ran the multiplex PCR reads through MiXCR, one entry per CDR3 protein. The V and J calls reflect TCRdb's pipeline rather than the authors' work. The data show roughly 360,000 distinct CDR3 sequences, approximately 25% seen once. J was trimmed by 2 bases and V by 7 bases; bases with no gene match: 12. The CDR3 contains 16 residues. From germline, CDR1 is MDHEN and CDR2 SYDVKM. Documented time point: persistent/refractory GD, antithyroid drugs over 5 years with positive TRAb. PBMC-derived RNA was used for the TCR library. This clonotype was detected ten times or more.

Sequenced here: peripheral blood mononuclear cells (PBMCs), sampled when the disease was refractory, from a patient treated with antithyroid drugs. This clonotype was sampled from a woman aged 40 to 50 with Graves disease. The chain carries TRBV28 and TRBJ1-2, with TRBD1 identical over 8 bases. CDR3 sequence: CASNTYRTGLNYGYTF. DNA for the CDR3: TGTGCCAGCAACACCTACCGGACAGGGCTGAACTATGGCTACACCTTC.